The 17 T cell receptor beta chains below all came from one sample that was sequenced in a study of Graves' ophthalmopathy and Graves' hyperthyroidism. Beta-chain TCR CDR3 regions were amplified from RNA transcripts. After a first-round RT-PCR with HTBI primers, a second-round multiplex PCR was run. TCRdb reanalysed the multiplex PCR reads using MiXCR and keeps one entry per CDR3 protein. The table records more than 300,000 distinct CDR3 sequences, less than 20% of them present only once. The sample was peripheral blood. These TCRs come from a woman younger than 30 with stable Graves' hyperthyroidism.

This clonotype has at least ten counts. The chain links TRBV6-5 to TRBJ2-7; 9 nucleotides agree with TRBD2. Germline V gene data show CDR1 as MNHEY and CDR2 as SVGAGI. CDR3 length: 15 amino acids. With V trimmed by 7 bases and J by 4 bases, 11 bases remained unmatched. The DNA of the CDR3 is TGTGCCAGCACCCAGGGGAGCGGGGGGAGATACGAGCAGTACTTC. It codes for CASTQGSGGRYEQYF.

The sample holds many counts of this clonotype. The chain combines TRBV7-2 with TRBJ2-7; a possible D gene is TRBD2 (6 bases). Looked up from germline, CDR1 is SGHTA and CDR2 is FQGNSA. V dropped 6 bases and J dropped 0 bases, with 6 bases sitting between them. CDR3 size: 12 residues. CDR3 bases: TGTGCCAGCAGGCGGGACTCCTACGAGCAGTACTTC. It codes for CASRRDSYEQYF.

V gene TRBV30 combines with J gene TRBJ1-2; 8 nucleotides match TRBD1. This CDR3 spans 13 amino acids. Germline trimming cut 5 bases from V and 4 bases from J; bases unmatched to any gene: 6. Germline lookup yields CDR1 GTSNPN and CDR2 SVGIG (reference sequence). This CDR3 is CAWQTGVGYGYTF. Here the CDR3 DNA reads TGTGCCTGGCAGACAGGGGTCGGCTATGGCTACACCTTC.

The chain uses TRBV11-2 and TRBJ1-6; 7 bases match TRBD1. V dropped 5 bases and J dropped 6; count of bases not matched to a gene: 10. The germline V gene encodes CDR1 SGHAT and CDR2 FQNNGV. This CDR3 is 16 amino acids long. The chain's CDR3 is CASSQGVGVTNSPLHF. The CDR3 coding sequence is TGTGCCAGCAGCCAGGGGGTGGGTGTTACTAATTCACCCCTCCACTTT. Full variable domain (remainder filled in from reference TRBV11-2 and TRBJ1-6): EAGVAQSPRYKIIEKRQSVAFWCNPISGHATLYWYQQILGQGPKLLIQFQNNGVVDDSQLPKDRFSAERLKGVDSTLKIQPAKLEDSAVYLCASSQGVGVTNSPLHFGNGTRLTVT.

The CDR3 DNA follows: TGTGCCAGCAGTTACGAATACGGGGATACGCAGTATTTT. Amino acids: CASSYEYGDTQYF. The chain is built from TRBV6-2 or TRBV6-3 and TRBJ2-3, with D hard to call. V gave up 2 bases and J gave up 6 bases, with 9 bases separating them. The CDR3 contains 13 residues. Germline CDR1 and CDR2: MNHEY and SVGEGT.

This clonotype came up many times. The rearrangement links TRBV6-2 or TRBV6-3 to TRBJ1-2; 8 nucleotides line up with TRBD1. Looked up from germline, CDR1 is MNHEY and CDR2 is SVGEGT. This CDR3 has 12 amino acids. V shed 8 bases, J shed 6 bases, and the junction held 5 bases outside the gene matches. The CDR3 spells CASFDRGNGYTF. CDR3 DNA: TGTGCCAGCTTCGACAGGGGAAATGGCTACACCTTC.

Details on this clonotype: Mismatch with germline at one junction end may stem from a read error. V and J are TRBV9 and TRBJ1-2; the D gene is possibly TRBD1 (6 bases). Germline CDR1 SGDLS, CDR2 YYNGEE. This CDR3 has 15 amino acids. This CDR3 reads CASSAGQHLYYCYTF. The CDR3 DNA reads TGTGCCAGCAGCGCGGGACAACATTTATACTATTGCTACACCTTC.

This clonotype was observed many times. This CDR3 is CATSNYPRQGSPPPYGYTF. The CDR3 DNA reads TGTGCCACCAGCAACTATCCCCGACAGGGGTCCCCCCCACCCTATGGCTACACCTTC. The chain employs TRBV15 and TRBJ1-2, with 8 bases fitting TRBD1. Germline V gene lookup returns CDR1 LNHNV and CDR2 YYDKDF (reference sequence). This CDR3 comprises 19 residues. With V trimmed by 4 bases and J by 4 bases, 20 bases remained unmatched.

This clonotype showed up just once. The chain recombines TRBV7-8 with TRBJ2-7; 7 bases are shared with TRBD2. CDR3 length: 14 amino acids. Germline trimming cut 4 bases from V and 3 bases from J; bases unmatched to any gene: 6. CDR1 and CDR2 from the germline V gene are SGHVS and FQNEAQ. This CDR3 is CASSSGLGGYEQYF. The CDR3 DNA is TGTGCCAGCAGCTCAGGACTAGGCGGCTACGAGCAGTACTTC.

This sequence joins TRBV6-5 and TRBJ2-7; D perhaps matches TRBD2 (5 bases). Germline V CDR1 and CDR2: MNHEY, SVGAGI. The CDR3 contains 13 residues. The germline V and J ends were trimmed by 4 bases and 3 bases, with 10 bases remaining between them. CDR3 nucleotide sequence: TGTGCCAGCAGTTCCGCGGGCCGCTACGAGCAGTACTTC. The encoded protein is CASSSAGRYEQYF.

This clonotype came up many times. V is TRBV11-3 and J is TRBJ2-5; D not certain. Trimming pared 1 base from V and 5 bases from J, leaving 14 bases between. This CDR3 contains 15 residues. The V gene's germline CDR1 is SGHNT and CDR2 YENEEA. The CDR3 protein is CASSLGGLAGETQYF. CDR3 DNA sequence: TGTGCCAGCAGCTTAGGGGGTCTTGCTGGGGAGACCCAGTACTTC. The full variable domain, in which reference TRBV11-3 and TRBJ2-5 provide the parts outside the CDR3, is EAGVVQSPRYKIIEKKQPVAFWCNPISGHNTLYWYLQNLGQGPELLIRYENEEAVDDSQLPKDRFSAERLKGVDSTLKIQPAELGDSAVYLCASSLGGLAGETQYFGPGTRLLVL.

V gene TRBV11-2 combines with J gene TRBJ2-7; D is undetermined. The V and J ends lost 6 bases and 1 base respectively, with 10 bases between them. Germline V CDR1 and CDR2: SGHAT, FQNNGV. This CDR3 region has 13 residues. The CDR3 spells CASRHYSSYEQYF. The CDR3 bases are TGTGCCAGCAGACATTACTCTTCCTACGAGCAGTACTTC.

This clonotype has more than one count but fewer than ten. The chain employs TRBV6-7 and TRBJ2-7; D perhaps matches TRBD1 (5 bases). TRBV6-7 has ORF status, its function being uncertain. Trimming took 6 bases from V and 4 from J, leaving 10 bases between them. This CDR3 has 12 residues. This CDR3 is CASRSGIYEQYF. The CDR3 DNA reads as TGTGCCAGCAGATCAGGGATTTACGAGCAGTACTTC.

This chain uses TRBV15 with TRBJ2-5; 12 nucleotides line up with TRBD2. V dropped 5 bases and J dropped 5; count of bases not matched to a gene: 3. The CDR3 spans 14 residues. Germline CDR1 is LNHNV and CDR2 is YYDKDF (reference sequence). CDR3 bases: TGTGCCACCAGCGGACTAGCGGGAAGCGAGACCCAGTACTTC. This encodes CATSGLAGSETQYF.

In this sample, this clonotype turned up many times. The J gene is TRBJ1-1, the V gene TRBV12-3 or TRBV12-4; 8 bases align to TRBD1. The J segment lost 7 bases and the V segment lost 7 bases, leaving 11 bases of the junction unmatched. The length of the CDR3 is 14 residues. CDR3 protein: CASILRGTGVEAFF. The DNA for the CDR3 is TGTGCCAGCATTCTACGAGGGACAGGAGTTGAAGCTTTCTTT.

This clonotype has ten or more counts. The chain's CDR3 is CAISEGTGGRTVLGYTF. The CDR3 DNA follows: TGTGCCATCAGTGAAGGTACAGGGGGCAGGACCGTTCTGGGCTACACCTTC. The V gene is TRBV10-3, the J gene TRBJ1-2; 9 bases line up with TRBD1. Germline lookup yields CDR1 ENHRY and CDR2 SYGVKD. Losses at the gene ends were 3 bases for V and 8 bases for J; bases not matched to a gene: 16. This CDR3 region has 17 residues.

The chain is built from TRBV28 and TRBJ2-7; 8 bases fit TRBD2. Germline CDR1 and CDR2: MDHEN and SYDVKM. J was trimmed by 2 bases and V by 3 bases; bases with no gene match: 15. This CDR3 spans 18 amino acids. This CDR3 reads CASSFPRTGGPEPYEQYF. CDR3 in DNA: TGTGCCAGCAGTTTCCCCAGGACGGGAGGGCCTGAACCCTACGAGCAGTACTTC.